This T cell receptor beta chain stems from a study of blood T cell repertoires in COVID-19. Germline trimming cut 4 bases from V and 4 bases from J; bases unmatched to any gene: 6. The V gene's germline CDR1 is SGHNT and CDR2 YYREEE (reference sequence). The CDR3 extends over 14 amino acids. TCRdb's copy holds only in-frame clones and misses some; the assay was immunoSEQ multiplex PCR. The repertoire holds about 80,000 clones, about four fifths seen once, with around a third in the top ten. J is TRBJ2-7 and V is TRBV5-4; 9 bases map to TRBD1. The sequenced sample was peripheral blood. This TCR was sampled from a woman in her 70s with acute or convalescent COVID-19. In DNA form, the CDR3 reads TGTGCCAGCAGCCAGGGACAGGGAGATTACGAGCAGTACTTC. This translates into CASSQGQGDYEQYF.